A selection of T cell receptor beta chains follows, all from one sample in a study of control samples from healthy donors and cancer patients. Assay used: immunoSEQ multiplex PCR; TCRdb lists only in-frame clones, some missing. Among some 79,000 clones listed, roughly 90% were seen once. Sequenced material: blood. Receptor source: a woman between 50 and 59 years old in good health. CDR3s include the opening cysteine and the closing phenylalanine or tryptophan. A D gene is named only where the DNA matches it firmly. For some rows the clone size is stated as once, few or many, or as a class when expanded; others skip it.

abundance	j_gene	d_gene	v_gene	CDR3nt	CDR3aa
.	TRBJ2-3	.	TRBV11-2	TGTGCCAGCAGCTTAGATGGCCCTGATACGCAGTATTTT	CASSLDGPDTQYF
once	TRBJ2-1	TRBD2	TRBV11-2	TGTGCCAGCAGCTTAAGATTCAGCGGGGGGCGGGATGAGCAGTTCTTC	CASSLRFSGGRDEQFF
.	TRBJ2-7	.	TRBV2	TGTGCCAGCCTTAGATCGGGGTCCCGATACTTC	CASLRSGSRYF
.	TRBJ1-1	TRBD1	TRBV10-3	TGTGCCATCAGGGGGGACAGGCTCCAGAATACTGAAGCTTTCTTT	CAIRGDRLQNTEAFF
.	TRBJ2-7	.	TRBV18	TGTGCCAGCTCACCGGAAGAAGGGGGCGAGCAGTACTTC	CASSPEEGGEQYF
.	TRBJ1-5	TRBD1	TRBV2	TGTGCCAGCAGTGGGTCAGGGGGAAGTCAGCCCCAGCATTTT	CASSGSGGSQPQHF
.	TRBJ1-1	TRBD1	TRBV18	TGTGCCAGCTCACCACCAGGAACAGGGGGTATAGGAGCTTTCTTT	CASSPPGTGGIGAFF
.	TRBJ1-4	TRBD1	TRBV6-5	TGTGCCAGCAGCCCCACTTGGACAGGGGACGAAAAACTGTTTTTT	CASSPTWTGDEKLFF
.	TRBJ1-3	.	TRBV21-1	TGTGCCAGCAGCGCGAGGGGGGCGGATTACTCTGGAAACACCATATATTTT	CASSARGADYSGNTIYF
.	TRBJ1-1	.	TRBV4-1	TGCGCCAGCAGCCAAGTTCCTGTGGGGGCTGAAGCTTTCTTT	CASSQVPVGAEAFF
few	TRBJ2-7	.	TRBV6-5	TGTGCCAGCTCAAATCGGGGATACGAGCAGTACTTC	CASSNRGYEQYF
.	TRBJ2-7	.	TRBV7-8	TGTGCCAGCAGCAAATCATCAGGGATAATGGTCGAGCAGTACTTC	CASSKSSGIMVEQYF
.	TRBJ2-3	TRBD2	TRBV27	TGTGCCAGCAACGCCGGGACTAGAACAGATACGCAGTATTTT	CASNAGTRTDTQYF
.	TRBJ2-1	.	TRBV10-1	TGCGCCAGCAGTGCAGGGGGGTACAATGAGCAGTTCTTC	CASSAGGYNEQFF
few	TRBJ2-3	.	TRBV10-3	TGTGCCATCAGTGAGTCTGCCTTGGGGGACACAGATACGCAGTATTTT	CAISESALGDTDTQYF
.	TRBJ2-7	TRBD1	TRBV6-5	TGTGCCAGCAGCCTAGACAGGGGCGAGCAGTACTTC	CASSLDRGEQYF
.	TRBJ2-2	.	TRBV5-4	TGTGCCAGCAGCTTTATTGGGGGAGTCTTCCCCGGGGAGCTGTTTTTT	CASSFIGGVFPGELFF
.	TRBJ2-1	TRBD1	TRBV28	TGTGCCAGCACCCTCGGGACAGGCGGCAATGAGCAGTTCTTC	CASTLGTGGNEQFF
.	TRBJ2-5	.	TRBV25-1	TGTGCCAGCAGTGATAACTGGTCCCGGGAGACCCAGTACTTC	CASSDNWSRETQYF
.	TRBJ1-2	.	TRBV28	TGTGCCAGCAGTCCCCAGGTGGGGGGAGTGGGCTATGGCTACACCTTC	CASSPQVGGVGYGYTF
.	TRBJ1-2	.	TRBV9	TGTGCCAGCAGCTATTCTACGGGGTCGAGCTATGGCTACACCTTC	CASSYSTGSSYGYTF
.	TRBJ2-2	.	TRBV5-1	TGCGCCAGCAGCCCCAAGGAAGGGGGTTACACCGGGGAGCTGTTTTTT	CASSPKEGGYTGELFF
.	TRBJ1-6	TRBD1	TRBV19	TGTGCCAGTAGTCGGGACAGGGAAGGATCACCCCTCCACTTT	CASSRDREGSPLHF
.	TRBJ1-5	.	TRBV28	TGTGCCAGCAGTCCCCGAGGACAGAGCAATCAGCCCCAGCATTTT	CASSPRGQSNQPQHF
once	TRBJ2-1	.	TRBV5-1	TGCGCCAGCATGCTTAGCTCCTACAATGAGCAGTTCTTC	CASMLSSYNEQFF
.	TRBJ2-1	.	TRBV6-5	TGTGCCAGCAGTTACTCGGGAACTCCGGCCGGTGAGCAGTTCTTC	CASSYSGTPAGEQFF
.	TRBJ2-5	.	TRBV7-3	TGTGCCAGCAGCTTTGGCGGGCCGCCCCTCCAAGAGACCCAGTACTTC	CASSFGGPPLQETQYF
once	TRBJ1-4	.	TRBV6-6	TGTGCCAGCAGTTTCGGGCAGGAGGCTGAAAAACTGTTTTTT	CASSFGQEAEKLFF
.	TRBJ2-1	TRBD2	TRBV3-1/TRBV3-2	TGTGCCAGCAGCCCGACTAGCGCTTCCTACAATGAGCAGTTCTTC	CASSPTSASYNEQFF
.	TRBJ2-7	TRBD1	TRBV10-3	TGTGCCATCAGGACAGGGGGGGACGAGCAGTACTTC	CAIRTGGDEQYF
.	TRBJ2-1	TRBD2	TRBV5-1	TGCGCCAGCAGCTTGGCAGCGGGAGGGCCAAATGAGCAGTTCTTC	CASSLAAGGPNEQFF
.	TRBJ2-5	TRBD2	TRBV29-1	TGCAGCGTTGAAGGCGGGAGGCTGGAGACCCAGTACTTC	CSVEGGRLETQYF
.	TRBJ2-3	.	TRBV9	TGTGCCAGCAGCGTTGAACTAGGGGATACGCAGTATTTT	CASSVELGDTQYF
.	TRBJ2-5	.	TRBV6-5	TGTGCCAGCTCGAGGGATCCCGGACAGACCCAGTACTTC	CASSRDPGQTQYF
.	TRBJ2-1	TRBD2	TRBV7-2	TGTGCCAGCAGCTCGGAAGCGGGAGTTTACTACAATGAGCAGTTCTTC	CASSSEAGVYYNEQFF
.	TRBJ1-2	.	TRBV19	TGTGCCAGTAAAGGCTATGGCTACACCTTC	CASKGYGYTF
.	TRBJ1-1	.	TRBV27	TGTGCCAGCAGTTATCTTCGGGGGACTGAAGCTTTCTTT	CASSYLRGTEAFF
.	TRBJ2-1	.	TRBV5-1	TGCGCCAGCAGCGCCGTAGAGGGGAAGAATGAGCAGTTCTTC	CASSAVEGKNEQFF
.	TRBJ2-3	.	TRBV28	TGTGCCAGCAGTTTAAATTGGGCAGATACGCAGTATTTT	CASSLNWADTQYF
.	TRBJ2-5	.	TRBV19	TGTGCCAGTAGTCCCCGGGCGGGGTCGGGGCAAGAGACCCAGTACTTC	CASSPRAGSGQETQYF
.	TRBJ2-3	.	TRBV7-9	TGTGCCAGCAGCTTTAGGCAGAGGTATGCAGATACGCAGTATTTT	CASSFRQRYADTQYF
.	TRBJ2-2	.	TRBV5-1	TGCGCCAGCAGCTTGGGGACGGGATCCGGGGAGCTGTTTTTT	CASSLGTGSGELFF
.	TRBJ2-1	.	TRBV4-1	TGCGCCAGCAGCCAAGAGAGTTCGGGCGGATCGGAGTTCTTC	CASSQESSGGSEFF
.	TRBJ2-1	TRBD2	TRBV24-1	TGTGCCACCAGCGCGACTAGCGGGCGACACAATGAGCAGTTCTTC	CATSATSGRHNEQFF
.	TRBJ2-2	.	TRBV5-1	TGCGCCAGCAGCTTGGGTATGGTTGCGAACACCGGGGAGCTGTTTTTT	CASSLGMVANTGELFF
.	TRBJ2-3	.	TRBV5-8	TGTGCCAGCAGCTTGGGTCAGACAACGGGAACTCTCACAGATACGCAGTATTTT	CASSLGQTTGTLTDTQYF
.	TRBJ2-5	TRBD2	TRBV7-9	TGTGCCAGCAGCTTAGCTGCACTAGCGTCAGAGACCCAGTACTTC	CASSLAALASETQYF
.	TRBJ2-1	.	TRBV6-2/TRBV6-3	TGTGCCAGCAGTTACTCCTCGGGACCCCGCCTCCTCTTC	CASSYSSGPRLLF
.	TRBJ1-5	TRBD1	TRBV24-1	TGTGCCACCAGCGGAGGGACAGACAATCAGCCCCAGCATTTT	CATSGGTDNQPQHF
.	TRBJ2-3	.	TRBV9	TGTGCCAGCAGCGTAGGAGGGTTTGGTGCAGATACGCAGTATTTT	CASSVGGFGADTQYF
.	TRBJ2-2	.	TRBV27	TGTGCCAGCAGTCTGCGGTCGACAGTAACCGGGGAGCTGTTTTTT	CASSLRSTVTGELFF
.	TRBJ2-7	.	TRBV28	TGTGCCAGCAGTCCCCATCCGAGGTGGGGGGATGTCGCTTCCTACGAGCAGTACTTC	CASSPHPRWGDVASYEQYF
.	TRBJ1-1	.	TRBV5-6	TGTGCCAGCACGCGGGGGGAGAACACTGAAGCTTTCTTT	CASTRGENTEAFF